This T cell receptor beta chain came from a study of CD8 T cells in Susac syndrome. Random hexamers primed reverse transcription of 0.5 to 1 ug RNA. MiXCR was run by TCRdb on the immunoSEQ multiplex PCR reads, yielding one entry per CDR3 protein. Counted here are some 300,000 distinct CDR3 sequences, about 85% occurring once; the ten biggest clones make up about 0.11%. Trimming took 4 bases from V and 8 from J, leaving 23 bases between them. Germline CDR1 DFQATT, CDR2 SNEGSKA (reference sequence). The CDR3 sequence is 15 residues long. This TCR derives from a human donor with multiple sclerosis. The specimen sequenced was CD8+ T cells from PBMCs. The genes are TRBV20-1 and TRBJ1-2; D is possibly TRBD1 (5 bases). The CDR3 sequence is CSANILQGTRRGYTF. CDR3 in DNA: TGCAGTGCTAACATACTTCAGGGCACCCGACGGGGCTACACCTTC.